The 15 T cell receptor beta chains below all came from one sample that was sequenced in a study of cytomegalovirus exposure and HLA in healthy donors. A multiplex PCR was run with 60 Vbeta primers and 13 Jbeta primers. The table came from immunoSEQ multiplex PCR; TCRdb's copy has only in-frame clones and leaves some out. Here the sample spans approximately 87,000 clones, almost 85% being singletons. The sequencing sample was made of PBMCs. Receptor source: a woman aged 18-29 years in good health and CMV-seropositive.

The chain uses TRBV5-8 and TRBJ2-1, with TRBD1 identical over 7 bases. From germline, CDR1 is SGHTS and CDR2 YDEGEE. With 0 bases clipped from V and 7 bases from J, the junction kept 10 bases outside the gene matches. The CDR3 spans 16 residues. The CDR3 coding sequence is TGTGCCAGCAGCTTGGCCGGGACAGCGCCTATTAATGAGCAGTTCTTC. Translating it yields CASSLAGTAPINEQFF.

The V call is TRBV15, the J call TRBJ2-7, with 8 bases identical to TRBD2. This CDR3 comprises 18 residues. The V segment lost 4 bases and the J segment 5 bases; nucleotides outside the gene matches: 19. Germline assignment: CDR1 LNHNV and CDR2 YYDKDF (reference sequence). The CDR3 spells CATSMWGSSREGWHEQYF. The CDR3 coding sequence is TGTGCCACCAGCATGTGGGGAAGTTCCCGGGAGGGATGGCACGAGCAGTACTTC.

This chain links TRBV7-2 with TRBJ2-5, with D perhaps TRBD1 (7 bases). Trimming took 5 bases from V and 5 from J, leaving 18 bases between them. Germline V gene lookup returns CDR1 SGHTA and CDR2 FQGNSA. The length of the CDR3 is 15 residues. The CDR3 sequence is CASSPTGLTGETQYF. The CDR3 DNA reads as TGTGCCAGCAGCCCCACGGGACTGACAGGGGAGACCCAGTACTTC. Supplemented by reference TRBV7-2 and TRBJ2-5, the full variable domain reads GAGVSQSPSNKVTEKGKDVELRCDPISGHTALYWYRQSLGQGLEFLIYFQGNSAPDKSGLPSDRFSAERTGGSVSTLTIQRTQQEDSAVYLCASSPTGLTGETQYFGPGTRLLVL.

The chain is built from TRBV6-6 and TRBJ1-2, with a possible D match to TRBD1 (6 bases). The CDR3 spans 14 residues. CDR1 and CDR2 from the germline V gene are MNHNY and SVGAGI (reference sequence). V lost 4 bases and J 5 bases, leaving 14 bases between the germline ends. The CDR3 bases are TGTGCCAGCAGTTCACCGACAGGTCTTTATGGCTACACCTTC. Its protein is CASSSPTGLYGYTF.

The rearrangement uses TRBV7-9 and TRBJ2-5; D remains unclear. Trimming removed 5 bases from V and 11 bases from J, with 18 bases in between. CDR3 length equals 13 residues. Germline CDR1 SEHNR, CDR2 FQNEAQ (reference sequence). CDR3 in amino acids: CASSRHQMAHQYF. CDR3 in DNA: TGTGCCAGCAGCCGCCACCAGATGGCTCATCAGTACTTC.

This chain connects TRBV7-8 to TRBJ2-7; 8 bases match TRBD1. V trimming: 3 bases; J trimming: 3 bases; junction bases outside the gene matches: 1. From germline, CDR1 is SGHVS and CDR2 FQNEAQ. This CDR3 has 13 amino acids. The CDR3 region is CASSFRGLYEQYF. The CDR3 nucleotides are TGTGCCAGCAGCTTCAGGGGGCTCTACGAGCAGTACTTC. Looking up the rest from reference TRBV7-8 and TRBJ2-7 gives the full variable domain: GAGVSQSPRYKVAKRGQDVALRCDPISGHVSLFWYQQALGQGPEFLTYFQNEAQLDKSGLPSDRFFAERPEGSVSTLKIQRTQQEDSAVYLCASSFRGLYEQYFGPGTRLTVT.

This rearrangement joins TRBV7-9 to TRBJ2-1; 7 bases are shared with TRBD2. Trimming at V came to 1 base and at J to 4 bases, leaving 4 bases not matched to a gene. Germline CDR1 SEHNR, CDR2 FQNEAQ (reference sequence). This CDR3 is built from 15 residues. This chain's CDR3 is CASSLVAGHYNEQFF. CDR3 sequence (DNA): TGTGCCAGCAGCTTAGTAGCGGGTCATTACAATGAGCAGTTCTTC.

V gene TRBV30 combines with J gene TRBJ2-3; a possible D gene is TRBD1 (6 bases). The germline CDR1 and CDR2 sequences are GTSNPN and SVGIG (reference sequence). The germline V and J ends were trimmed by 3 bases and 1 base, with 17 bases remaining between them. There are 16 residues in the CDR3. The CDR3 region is CAWRGGDRLRTDTQYF. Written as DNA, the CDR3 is TGTGCCTGGAGAGGTGGAGACAGGTTACGCACAGATACGCAGTATTTT.

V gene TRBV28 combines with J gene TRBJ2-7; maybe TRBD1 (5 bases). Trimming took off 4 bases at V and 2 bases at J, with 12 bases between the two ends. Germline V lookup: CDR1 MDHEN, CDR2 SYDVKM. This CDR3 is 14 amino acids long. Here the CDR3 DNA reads TGTGCCAGCAGTTATAGGGGTCTGACCTACGAGCAGTACTTC. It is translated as CASSYRGLTYEQYF.

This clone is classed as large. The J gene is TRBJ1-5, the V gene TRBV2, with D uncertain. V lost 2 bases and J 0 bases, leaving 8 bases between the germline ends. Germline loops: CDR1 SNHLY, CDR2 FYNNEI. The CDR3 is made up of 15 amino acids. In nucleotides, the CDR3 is TGTGCCAGCAGTGAATCGGAGTATAGCAATCAGCCCCAGCATTTT. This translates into CASSESEYSNQPQHF.

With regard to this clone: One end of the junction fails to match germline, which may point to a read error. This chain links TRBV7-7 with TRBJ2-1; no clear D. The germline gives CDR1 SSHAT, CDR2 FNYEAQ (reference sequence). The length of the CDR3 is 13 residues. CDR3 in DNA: TGTGCTAGCAGCCCCGGTGGTGGAGATGAGCAGTTCTTC. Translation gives CASSPGGGDEQFF.

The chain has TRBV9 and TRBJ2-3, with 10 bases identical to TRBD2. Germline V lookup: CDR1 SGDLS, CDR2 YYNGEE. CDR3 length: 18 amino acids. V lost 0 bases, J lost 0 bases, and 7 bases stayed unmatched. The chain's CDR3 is CASSVARTSGVSTDTQYF. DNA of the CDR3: TGTGCCAGCAGCGTAGCCCGAACTAGCGGGGTAAGCACAGATACGCAGTATTTT.

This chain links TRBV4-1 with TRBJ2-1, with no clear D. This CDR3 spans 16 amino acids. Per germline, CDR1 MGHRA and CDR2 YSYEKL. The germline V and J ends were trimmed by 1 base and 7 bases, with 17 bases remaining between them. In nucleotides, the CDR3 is TGCGCCAGCAGCCAAGTCGGTGATTACTCGCGGAATGAGCAGTTCTTC. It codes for CASSQVGDYSRNEQFF.

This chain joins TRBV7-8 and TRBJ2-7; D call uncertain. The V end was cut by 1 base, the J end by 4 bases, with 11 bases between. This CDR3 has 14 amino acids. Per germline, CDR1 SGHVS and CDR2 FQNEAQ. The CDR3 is CASSLDPADYEQYF. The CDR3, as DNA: TGTGCCAGCAGCTTAGATCCGGCGGATTACGAGCAGTACTTC.

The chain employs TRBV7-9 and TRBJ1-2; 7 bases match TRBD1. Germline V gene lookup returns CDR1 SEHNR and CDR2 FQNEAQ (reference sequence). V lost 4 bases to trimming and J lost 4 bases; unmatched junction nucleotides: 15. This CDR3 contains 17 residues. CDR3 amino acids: CASSSDQTGIPSYGYTF. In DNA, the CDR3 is TGTGCCAGCAGCTCAGATCAGACAGGGATCCCCTCCTATGGCTACACCTTC.